This TCR beta chain was observed in a study of OX40 agonist ivuxolimab in advanced cancers. Whole-study context: Ivuxolimab is an agonistic anti-OX40 (CD134) antibody, and patients were treated with it. Patients in the trial were receiving intravenous ivuxolimab every 2 weeks, at doses of 0.01 to 10 mg/kg. Study-level points and caveats: In general, CD8+ T cells held more expanded clones than CD4+ did, on average.

Profiled with immunoSEQ multiplex PCR; TCRdb holds only in-frame clones, not every one. The table includes 65,000 to 100,000 clones, about 91% detected once. There are 14 residues in the CDR3. The germline V gene encodes CDR1 ENHRY and CDR2 SYGVKD. With 6 bases clipped from V and 8 bases from J, the junction kept 2 bases outside the gene matches. Points on this clone: Antigen unknown.

The genes are TRBV10-3 and TRBJ2-1; TRBD2 agrees at 15 bases. The clonotype comes from an adult with an advanced solid tumor such as melanoma, head and neck, liver or kidney cancer. The sample consisted of CD4+ or CD8+ T cells sorted from blood, taken in a trial of the OX40 agonist ivuxolimab. The CDR3 region is CAIRGLAGGHEQFF. CDR3 bases: TGTGCCATCAGGGGACTAGCGGGAGGCCATGAGCAGTTCTTC.